This is a list of T cell receptor beta chains from one sample in a study of T cells in Graves' hyperthyroidism and ophthalmopathy. In TCRdb, the multiplex PCR reads were re-called with MiXCR into one record per CDR3 protein. The sample has approximately 640,000 distinct CDR3 sequences, 45% seen once; the top ten hold less than 8.5%. Input material: peripheral blood or thyroid tissue (not recorded which). The receptors here all came from an adult man with Graves' disease, either hyperthyroidism or ophthalmopathy (not recorded which). CDR3s include the opening cysteine and the closing phenylalanine or tryptophan. The D gene is left open where the match is weak. Part of the rows lack a size; the others show once, few, many or a class for expanded clones.

>TRBV9|.|TRBD1|TRBJ2-5
CASSTGWTGTQYF
TGTGCCAGCAGCACAGGGTGGACAGGGACCCAGTACTTC
>TRBV2|.|TRBD1|TRBJ1-4
CASSEDRGDEKLFF
TGTGCCAGCAGTGAAGACAGGGGGGACGAAAAACTGTTTTTT
>TRBV9|.|TRBD1|TRBJ2-7
CASSPTGTASSYEQYF
TGTGCCAGCAGCCCTACGGGGACAGCGAGCTCCTACGAGCAGTACTTC
>TRBV20-1|.|.|TRBJ1-1
CSARDWSTEAFF
TGCAGTGCTAGGGACTGGTCCACTGAAGCTTTCTTT
>TRBV5-1|.|TRBD2|TRBJ2-1
CASSLAEGSGEYNEQFF
TGCGCCAGCAGCCTTGCGGAGGGTAGCGGGGAGTACAATGAGCAGTTCTTC
>TRBV10-3|once|TRBD1|TRBJ1-1
CAIGQGFTEAFF
TGTGCCATCGGACAGGGTTTCACTGAAGCTTTCTTT
>TRBV29-1|many|.|TRBJ1-2
CSVWAEHYGYTF
TGCAGCGTTTGGGCAGAGCACTATGGCTACACCTTC
>TRBV19|few|.|TRBJ1-5
CASSIESARNQPQHF
TGTGCCAGTAGTATAGAGTCGGCCAGAAATCAGCCCCAGCATTTT
>TRBV9|many|.|TRBJ1-2
CASSVGPDGTNYGYTF
TGTGCCAGCAGCGTGGGGCCTGACGGGACTAACTATGGCTACACCTTC
>TRBV6-5|.|.|TRBJ1-5
CASSYSERQPQHF
TGTGCCAGCAGTTACTCGGAACGGCAGCCCCAGCATTTT
>TRBV19|many|.|TRBJ1-1
CASSPWGRENTEAFF
TGTGCCAGTAGTCCCTGGGGACGAGAGAACACTGAAGCTTTCTTT
>TRBV2|.|TRBD1|TRBJ1-6
CASSRTGDPLHF
TGTGCCAGCAGTCGTACAGGGGACCCCCTCCACTTT
>TRBV10-3|many|.|TRBJ1-6
CAITIGGGSPLHF
TGTGCCATCACCATAGGGGGAGGTTCACCCCTCCACTTT
>TRBV29-1|few|.|TRBJ2-7
CSVRKGGGTYEQYF
TGCAGCGTTAGAAAGGGAGGGGGCACCTACGAGCAGTACTTC
>TRBV5-1|.|TRBD1|TRBJ2-7
CASSAGQVSDEQYF
TGCGCCAGCAGCGCGGGACAGGTCTCGGACGAGCAGTACTTC
>TRBV7-9|.|.|TRBJ1-2
CASSLIMGGSLGYTF
TGTGCCAGCAGCTTAATAATGGGGGGCTCGCTAGGCTACACCTTC
>TRBV27|many|.|TRBJ2-6
CASSLTSGANVLTF
TGTGCCAGCAGCTTAACCTCTGGGGCCAACGTCCTGACTTTC
>TRBV25-1|once|.|TRBJ1-6
CASSAGATNSPLHF
TGTGCCAGCAGTGCAGGGGCGACTAATTCACCCCTCCACTTT
>TRBV14|few|.|TRBJ1-1
CASSQDRNRNEAFF
TGTGCCAGCAGCCAAGATCGTAATAGGAATGAAGCTTTCTTT
>TRBV7-2|few|.|TRBJ1-3
CASSIDGAFSGNTIYF
TGTGCCAGCAGCATAGACGGGGCCTTCTCTGGGAACACCATATATTTT
>TRBV19|.|.|TRBJ1-1
CASSIGHGTPNTEAFF
TGTGCCAGTAGTATAGGTCATGGGACACCTAACACTGAAGCTTTCTTT
>TRBV10-3|once|.|TRBJ2-7
CASNLDTPNSYEQYF
TGTGCCAGCAACCTAGACACCCCCAACTCCTACGAGCAGTACTTC
>TRBV29-1|.|.|TRBJ1-2
CSVDTRRQGPNYGYTF
TGCAGCGTTGATACGAGAAGGCAGGGACCTAACTATGGCTACACCTTC
>TRBV5-1|.|.|TRBJ2-7
CASSFSRGMHEQYF
TGCGCCAGCAGCTTTAGCAGGGGTATGCACGAGCAGTACTTC
>TRBV29-1|few|TRBD1|TRBJ1-1
CSAAKPGQGAELNTEAFF
TGCAGCGCCGCTAAGCCGGGACAGGGGGCTGAGCTGAACACTGAAGCTTTCTTT
>TRBV19|few|TRBD1|TRBJ1-5
CASSGGTGGSGGQPQHF
TGTGCCAGTAGTGGGGGGACAGGGGGGTCTGGGGGTCAGCCCCAGCATTTT
>TRBV20-1|.|TRBD2|TRBJ2-5
CSARHSGGSRTQYF
TGCAGTGCTAGACATAGCGGGGGGTCACGAACCCAGTACTTC
>TRBV10-3|many|TRBD1|TRBJ1-2
CAISDTGVSYGYTF
TGTGCCATCAGTGATACAGGGGTGAGCTATGGCTACACCTTC
>TRBV20-1|few|.|TRBJ2-5
CSAQKGETQYF
TGCAGTGCCCAAAAGGGAGAGACCCAGTACTTC
>TRBV20-1|.|TRBD1|TRBJ1-2
CSLRTGLYGYTF
TGCAGCCTGAGGACAGGCCTGTATGGCTACACCTTC
>TRBV19|.|TRBD2|TRBJ2-7
CASTPLAGGPGTGAAEQYF
TGTGCCAGTACCCCTCTAGCGGGAGGGCCCGGGACAGGGGCAGCGGAGCAGTACTTC
>TRBV29-1|.|.|TRBJ2-3
CSVEARTGRDTQYF
TGCAGCGTTGAAGCTCGTACAGGGAGGGATACGCAGTATTTT